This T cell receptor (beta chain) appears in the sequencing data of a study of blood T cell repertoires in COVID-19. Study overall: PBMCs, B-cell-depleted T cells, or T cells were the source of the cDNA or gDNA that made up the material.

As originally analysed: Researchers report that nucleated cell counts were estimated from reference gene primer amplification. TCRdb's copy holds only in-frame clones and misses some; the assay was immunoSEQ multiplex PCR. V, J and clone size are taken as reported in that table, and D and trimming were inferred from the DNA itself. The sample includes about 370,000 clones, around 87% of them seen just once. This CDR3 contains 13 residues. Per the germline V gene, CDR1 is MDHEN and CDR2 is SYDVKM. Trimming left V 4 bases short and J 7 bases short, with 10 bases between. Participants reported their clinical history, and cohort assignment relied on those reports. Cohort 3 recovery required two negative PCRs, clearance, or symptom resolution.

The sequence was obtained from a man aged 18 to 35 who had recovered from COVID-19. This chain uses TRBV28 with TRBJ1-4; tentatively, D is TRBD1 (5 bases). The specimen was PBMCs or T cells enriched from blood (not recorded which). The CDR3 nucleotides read TGTGCCAGCAGTTCCGCCAGGGCTGAAAAACTGTTTTTT. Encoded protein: CASSSARAEKLFF.